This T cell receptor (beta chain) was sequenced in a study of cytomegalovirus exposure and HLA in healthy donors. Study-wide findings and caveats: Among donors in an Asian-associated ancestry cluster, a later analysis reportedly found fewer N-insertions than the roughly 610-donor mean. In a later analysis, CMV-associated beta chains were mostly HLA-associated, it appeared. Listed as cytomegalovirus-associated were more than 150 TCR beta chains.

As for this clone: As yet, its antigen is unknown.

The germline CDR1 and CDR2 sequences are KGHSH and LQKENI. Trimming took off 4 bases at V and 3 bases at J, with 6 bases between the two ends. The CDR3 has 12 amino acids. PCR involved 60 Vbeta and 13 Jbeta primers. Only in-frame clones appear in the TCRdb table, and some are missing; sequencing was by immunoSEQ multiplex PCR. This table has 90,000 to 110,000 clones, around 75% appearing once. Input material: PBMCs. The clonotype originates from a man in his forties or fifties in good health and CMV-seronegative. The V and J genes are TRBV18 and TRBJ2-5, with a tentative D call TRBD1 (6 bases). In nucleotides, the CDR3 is TGTGCCAGCTCACGACAGGAAGAGACCCAGTACTTC. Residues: CASSRQEETQYF.